This record covers a single T cell receptor (beta chain). Its cognate antigen is unknown. The junction and the germline gene differ at one end; a read error may be behind it. Germline values: CDR1 SGHTA, CDR2 FQGNSA. CDR3 length: 12 residues. The sample is drawn from a study of PD-L1 blockade in urothelial cancer. Study-wide background: Atezolizumab 1,200 mg was given intravenously every 3 weeks, starting 2014. The analyses of blood took place 3 weeks (second dose) and 6 weeks after treatment start.

Study outcomes and limitations: Clonality of blood TCR below the median before treatment predicted better survival.

Every PCR got spiked synthetic TCR analog templates. The data were produced by immunoSEQ multiplex PCR, yet TCRdb's version contains in-frame clones alone and is incomplete. The sample records 40,000 to 45,000 clones, around 80% being singletons. This receptor was obtained from a man between 70 and 80 years old with urothelial cancer. This chain joins TRBV7-2 and TRBJ1-1; D unresolved. The input for sequencing was PBMCs, taken around atezolizumab (anti-PD-L1) treatment. The CDR3 region has the DNA TGTGCCAGCAGCCATTTAGCGGGCGGACCTCTTTTT. This gives the protein CASSHLAGGPLF. Complete variable domain (other parts from reference TRBV7-2 and TRBJ1-1): GAGVSQSPSNKVTEKGKDVELRCDPISGHTALYWYRQSLGQGLEFLIYFQGNSAPDKSGLPSDRFSAERTGGSVSTLTIQRTQQEDSAVYLCASSHLAGGPLFGQGTRLTVV.